This T cell receptor beta chain came from a study of TIL therapy for anti-PD-1-resistant metastatic lung cancer. Study overall: Most patients had lung adenocarcinoma; a handful of tumors were EGFR-mutant, two ALK-rearranged; half smoked currently or formerly.

Indicated time point: pre-treatment sample, taken before nivolumab and TIL therapy. The tumor samples were excised metastases, mostly pleural nodules or supraclavicular lymph nodes. CDR3 length: 16 amino acids. V shed 0 bases and J shed 7 bases, with 16 bases lying between them. Germline V gives CDR1 SEHNR, CDR2 FQNEAQ (reference sequence). The libraries were made with immunoSEQ v3. Sequencing depth was around 2 million read pairs for survey level, about 5-6 million for deep. TCRdb's table, derived via immunoSEQ multiplex PCR, lists solely in-frame clones and lacks some. The sample gives about 7,500 clones, 70% to 85% of which show up once; around 7.3% is in the top ten.

This chain connects TRBV7-9 to TRBJ2-1, with D possibly being TRBD1 or TRBD2 (6 bases each). Source: tumor tissue, taken at baseline. This TCR derives from a person aged 25 to 80 with non-small cell lung cancer. The CDR3 region is CASSLAKGGRGNEQFF. The CDR3 nucleotides are TGTGCCAGCAGCTTAGCGAAGGGGGGCCGAGGGAATGAGCAGTTCTTC. The variable domain in full, completed from reference TRBV7-9 and TRBJ2-1, reads DTGVSQNPRHKITKRGQNVTFRCDPISEHNRLYWYRQTLGQGPEFLTYFQNEAQLEKSRLLSDRFSAERPKGSFSTLEIQRTEQGDSAMYLCASSLAKGGRGNEQFFGPGTRLTVL.